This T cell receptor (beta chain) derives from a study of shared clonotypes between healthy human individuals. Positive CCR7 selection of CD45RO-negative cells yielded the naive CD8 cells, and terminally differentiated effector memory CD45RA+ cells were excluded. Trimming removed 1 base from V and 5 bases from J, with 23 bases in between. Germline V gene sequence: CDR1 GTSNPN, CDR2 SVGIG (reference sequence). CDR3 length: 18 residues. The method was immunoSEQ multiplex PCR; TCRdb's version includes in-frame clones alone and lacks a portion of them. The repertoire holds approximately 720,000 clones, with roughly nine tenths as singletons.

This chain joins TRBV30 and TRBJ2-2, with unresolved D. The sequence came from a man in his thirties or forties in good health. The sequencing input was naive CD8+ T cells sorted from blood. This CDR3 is CAWSARSGRGRATGELFF. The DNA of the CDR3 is TGTGCCTGGAGTGCTCGCTCCGGCAGAGGCCGAGCTACCGGGGAGCTGTTTTTT.